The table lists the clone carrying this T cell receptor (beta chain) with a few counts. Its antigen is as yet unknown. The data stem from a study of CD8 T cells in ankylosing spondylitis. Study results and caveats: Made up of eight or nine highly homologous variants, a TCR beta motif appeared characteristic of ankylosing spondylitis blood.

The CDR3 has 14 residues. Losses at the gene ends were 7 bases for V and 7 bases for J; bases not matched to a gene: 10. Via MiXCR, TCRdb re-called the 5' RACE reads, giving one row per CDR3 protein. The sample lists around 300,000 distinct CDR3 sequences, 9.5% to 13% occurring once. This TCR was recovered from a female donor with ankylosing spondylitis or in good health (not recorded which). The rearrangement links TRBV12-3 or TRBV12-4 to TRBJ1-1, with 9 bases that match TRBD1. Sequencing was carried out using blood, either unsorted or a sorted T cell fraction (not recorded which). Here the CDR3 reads CASIRTGTGFEAFF. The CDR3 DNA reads TGTGCCAGCATCCGAACCGGGACAGGGTTTGAAGCTTTCTTT.